This T cell receptor (beta chain) appears in the sequencing data of a study of neurological immune-mediated disorders. This clonotype was seen at least ten times. Via MiXCR, TCRdb re-called the 5' RACE reads, giving one row per CDR3 protein. Counted here are 50,000 to 75,000 distinct CDR3 sequences, about 4% occurring once; the ten biggest clones make up roughly 2.8%. The CDR3 runs to 14 residues. The V gene's germline CDR1 is MNHEY and CDR2 SVGAGI. Trimming took off 5 bases at V and 4 bases at J, with 14 bases between the two ends. This receptor was obtained from a man over 45 with multiple sclerosis. The J gene is TRBJ1-2, the V gene TRBV6-5; D is ambiguous. The sample taken for sequencing was PBMCs. This CDR3 reads CASSLQQVGYGYTF. Here the CDR3 DNA reads TGTGCCAGCAGTCTCCAGCAGGTCGGCTATGGCTACACCTTC.